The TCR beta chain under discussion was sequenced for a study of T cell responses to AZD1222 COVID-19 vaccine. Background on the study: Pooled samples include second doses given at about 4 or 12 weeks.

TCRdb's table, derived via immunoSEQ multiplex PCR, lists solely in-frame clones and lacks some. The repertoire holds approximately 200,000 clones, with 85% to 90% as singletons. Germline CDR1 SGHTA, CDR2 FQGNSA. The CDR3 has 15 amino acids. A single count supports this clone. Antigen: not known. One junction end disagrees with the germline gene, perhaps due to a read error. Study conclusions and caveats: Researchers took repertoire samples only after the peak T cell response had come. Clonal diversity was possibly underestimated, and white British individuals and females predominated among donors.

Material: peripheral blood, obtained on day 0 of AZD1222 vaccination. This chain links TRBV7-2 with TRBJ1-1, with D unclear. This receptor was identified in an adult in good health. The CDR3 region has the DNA TGTGCCAGCAGCCTAGCCCGGTGGCAGAACACTGAAGCTTTCTTT. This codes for CASSLARWQNTEAFF. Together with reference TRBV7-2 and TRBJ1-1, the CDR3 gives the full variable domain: GAGVSQSPSNKVTEKGKDVELRCDPISGHTALYWYRQSLGQGLEFLIYFQGNSAPDKSGLPSDRFSAERTGGSVSTLTIQRTQQEDSAVYLCASSLARWQNTEAFFGQGTRLTVV.